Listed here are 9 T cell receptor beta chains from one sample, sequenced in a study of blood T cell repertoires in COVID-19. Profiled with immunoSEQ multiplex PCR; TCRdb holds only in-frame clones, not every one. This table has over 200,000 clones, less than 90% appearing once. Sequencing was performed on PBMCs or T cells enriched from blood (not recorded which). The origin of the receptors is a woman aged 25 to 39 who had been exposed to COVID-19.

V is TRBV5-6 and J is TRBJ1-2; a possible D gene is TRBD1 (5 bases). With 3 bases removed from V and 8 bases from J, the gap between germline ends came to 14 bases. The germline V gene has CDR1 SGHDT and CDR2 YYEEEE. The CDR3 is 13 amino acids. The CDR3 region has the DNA TGTGCCAGCAGCTCCAGGGCCGTCGGGGGCTACACCTTC. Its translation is CASSSRAVGGYTF.

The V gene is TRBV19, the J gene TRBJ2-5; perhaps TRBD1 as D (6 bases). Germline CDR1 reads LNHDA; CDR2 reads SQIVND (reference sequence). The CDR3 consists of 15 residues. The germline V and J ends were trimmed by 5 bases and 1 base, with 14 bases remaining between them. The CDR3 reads CASSLSRDTQETQYF. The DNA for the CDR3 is TGTGCCAGTAGTTTGAGCCGGGACACCCAAGAGACCCAGTACTTC. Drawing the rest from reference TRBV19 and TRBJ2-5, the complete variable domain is DGGITQSPKYLFRKEGQNVTLSCEQNLNHDAMYWYRQDPGQGLRLIYYSQIVNDFQKGDIAEGYSVSREKKESFPLTVTSAQKNPTAFYLCASSLSRDTQETQYFGPGTRLLVL.

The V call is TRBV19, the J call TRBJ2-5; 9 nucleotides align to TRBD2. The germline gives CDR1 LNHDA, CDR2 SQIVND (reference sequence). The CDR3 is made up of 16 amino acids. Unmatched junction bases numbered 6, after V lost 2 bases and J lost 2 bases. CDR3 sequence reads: CASSISSGGGQETQYF. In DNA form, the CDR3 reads TGTGCCAGTAGTATAAGTAGCGGGGGAGGGCAAGAGACCCAGTACTTC.

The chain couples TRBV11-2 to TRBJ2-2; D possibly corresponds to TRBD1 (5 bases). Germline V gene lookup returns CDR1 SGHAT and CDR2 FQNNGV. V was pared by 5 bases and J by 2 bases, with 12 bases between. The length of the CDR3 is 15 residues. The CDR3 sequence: CASSPGISNTGELFF. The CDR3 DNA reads TGTGCCAGCAGCCCAGGGATTTCAAACACCGGGGAGCTGTTTTTT.

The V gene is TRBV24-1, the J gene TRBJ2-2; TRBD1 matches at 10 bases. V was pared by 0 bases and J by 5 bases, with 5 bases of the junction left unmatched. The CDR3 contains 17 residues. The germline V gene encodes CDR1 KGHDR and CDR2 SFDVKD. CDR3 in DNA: TGTGCCACCAGTGATTTGGTGGAGGGACAGGGGACCGGGGAGCTGTTTTTT. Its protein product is CATSDLVEGQGTGELFF.

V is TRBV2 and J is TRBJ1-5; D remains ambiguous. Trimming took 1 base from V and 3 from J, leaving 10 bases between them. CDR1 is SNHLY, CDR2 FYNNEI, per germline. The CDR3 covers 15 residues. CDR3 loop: CASSEGIEYNQPQHF. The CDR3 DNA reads TGTGCCAGCAGTGAAGGAATAGAATACAATCAGCCCCAGCATTTT.

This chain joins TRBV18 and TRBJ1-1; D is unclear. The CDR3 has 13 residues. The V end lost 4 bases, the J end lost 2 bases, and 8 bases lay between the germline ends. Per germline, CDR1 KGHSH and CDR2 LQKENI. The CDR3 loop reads CASSLGENTEAFF. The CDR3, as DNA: TGTGCCAGCTCACTCGGGGAAAACACTGAAGCTTTCTTT.

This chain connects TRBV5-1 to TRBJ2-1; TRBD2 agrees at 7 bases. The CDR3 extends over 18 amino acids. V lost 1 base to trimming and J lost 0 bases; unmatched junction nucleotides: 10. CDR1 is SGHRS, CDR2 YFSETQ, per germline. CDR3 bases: TGCGCCAGCAGCTTGTGGGGGGGTCCACCGAGCTCCTACAATGAGCAGTTCTTC. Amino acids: CASSLWGGPPSSYNEQFF.

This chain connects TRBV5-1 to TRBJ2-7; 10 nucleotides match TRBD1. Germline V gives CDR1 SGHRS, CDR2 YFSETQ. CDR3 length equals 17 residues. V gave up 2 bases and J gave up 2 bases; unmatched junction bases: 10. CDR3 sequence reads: CASSLDFTGTGAYEQYF. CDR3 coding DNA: TGCGCCAGCAGCTTAGACTTTACCGGGACAGGGGCCTACGAGCAGTACTTC.